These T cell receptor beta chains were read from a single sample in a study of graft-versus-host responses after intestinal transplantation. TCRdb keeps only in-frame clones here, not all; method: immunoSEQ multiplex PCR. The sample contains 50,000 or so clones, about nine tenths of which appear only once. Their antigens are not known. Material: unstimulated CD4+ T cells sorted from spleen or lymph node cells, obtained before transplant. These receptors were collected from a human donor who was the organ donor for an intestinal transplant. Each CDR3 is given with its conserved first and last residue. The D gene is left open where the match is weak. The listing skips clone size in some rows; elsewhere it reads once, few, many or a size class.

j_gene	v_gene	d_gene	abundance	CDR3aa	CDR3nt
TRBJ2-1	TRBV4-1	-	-	CASSQVASTYNEQFF	TGCGCCAGCAGCCAAGTGGCTTCAACCTACAATGAGCAGTTCTTC
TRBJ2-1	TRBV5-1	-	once	CASSLGPGGPGGWNEQFF	TGCGCCAGCAGCCTGGGACCCGGGGGGCCCGGGGGATGGAATGAGCAGTTCTTC
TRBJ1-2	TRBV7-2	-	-	CASSLGGYTF	TGTGCCAGCAGCTTAGGCGGCTACACCTTC
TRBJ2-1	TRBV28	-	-	CASSLWGGESYNEQFF	TGTGCCAGCAGTTTATGGGGCGGGGAATCCTACAATGAGCAGTTCTTC
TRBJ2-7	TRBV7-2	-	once	CASSFPERFYEQYF	TGTGCCAGCAGCTTTCCCGAGCGGTTCTACGAGCAGTACTTC
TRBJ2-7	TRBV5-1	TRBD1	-	CASSWGQSFSYEQYF	TGCGCCAGCAGCTGGGGACAGTCCTTCTCCTACGAGCAGTACTTC
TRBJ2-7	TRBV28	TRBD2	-	CASSLYGLAGYEQYF	TGTGCCAGCAGTCTTTATGGACTAGCGGGGTACGAGCAGTACTTC
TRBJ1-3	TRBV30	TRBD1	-	CAWKVEYRGIGNTIYF	TGTGCCTGGAAAGTTGAATACAGGGGAATTGGAAACACCATATATTTT
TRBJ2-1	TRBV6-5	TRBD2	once	CASSWGLAGGFNEQFF	TGTGCCAGCAGTTGGGGACTAGCGGGAGGTTTCAATGAGCAGTTCTTC
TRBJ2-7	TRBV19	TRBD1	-	CASSTTGTVISYEQYF	TGTGCCAGTAGTACAACCGGGACAGTGATCTCCTACGAGCAGTACTTC
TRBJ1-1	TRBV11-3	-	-	CASSLSPGTEAFF	TGTGCCAGCAGCTTATCCCCAGGAACTGAAGCTTTCTTT